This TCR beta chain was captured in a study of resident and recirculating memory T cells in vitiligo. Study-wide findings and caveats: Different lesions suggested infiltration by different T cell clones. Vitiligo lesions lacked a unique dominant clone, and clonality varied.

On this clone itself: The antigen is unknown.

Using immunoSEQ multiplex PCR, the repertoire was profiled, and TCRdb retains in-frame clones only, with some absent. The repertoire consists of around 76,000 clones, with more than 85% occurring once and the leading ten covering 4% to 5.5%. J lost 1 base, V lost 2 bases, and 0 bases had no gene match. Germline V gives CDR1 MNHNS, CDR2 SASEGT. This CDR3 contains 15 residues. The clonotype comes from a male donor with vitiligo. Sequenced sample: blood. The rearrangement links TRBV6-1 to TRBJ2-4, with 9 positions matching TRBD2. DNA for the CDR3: TGTGCCAGCAGTGAAAGCGGGGGGGCCAAAAACATTCAGTACTTC. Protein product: CASSESGGAKNIQYF.